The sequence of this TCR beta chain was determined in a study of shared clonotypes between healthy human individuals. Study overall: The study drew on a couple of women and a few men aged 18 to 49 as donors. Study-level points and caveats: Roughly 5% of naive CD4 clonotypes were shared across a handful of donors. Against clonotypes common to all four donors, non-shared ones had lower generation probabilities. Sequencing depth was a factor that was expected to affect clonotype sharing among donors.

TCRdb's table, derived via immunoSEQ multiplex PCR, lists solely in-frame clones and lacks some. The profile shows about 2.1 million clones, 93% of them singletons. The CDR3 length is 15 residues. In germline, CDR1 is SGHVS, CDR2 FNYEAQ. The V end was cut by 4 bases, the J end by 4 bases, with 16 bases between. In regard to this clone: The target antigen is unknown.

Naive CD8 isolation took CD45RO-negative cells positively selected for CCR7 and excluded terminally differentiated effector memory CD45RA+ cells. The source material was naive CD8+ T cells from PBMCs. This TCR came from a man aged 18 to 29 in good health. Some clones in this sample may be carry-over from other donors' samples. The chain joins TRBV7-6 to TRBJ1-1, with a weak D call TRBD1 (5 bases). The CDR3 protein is CASSSSEGSGTEAFF. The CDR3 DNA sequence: TGTGCCAGCAGCTCCAGTGAGGGGTCTGGCACTGAAGCTTTCTTT.